A single sample is the source of the 30 T cell receptor beta chains below, sequenced in a study of T cell changes during pregnancy in multiple sclerosis (dated by TCRdb to between 2018 and 2021). Libraries were built with the immunoSEQ multiplex PCR assay. TCRdb re-hosts the immuneACCESS table, in-frame sequences only. Its copies lack some clones; in the studies checked, an unresolved V gene accounts for under half of them, and the cause for the rest is not known. The sample has under 35,000 clones on record, roughly 87% of them singletons. The ten largest clones represent 7.9% of the sample. This material consisted of CD8+ T cells from peripheral blood mononuclear cells, taken before pregnancy. These receptors came from a female donor with multiple sclerosis, enrolled in a pregnancy study.

V and J are TRBV11-2 and TRBJ2-5; 10 positions match TRBD2. V was clipped by 2 bases and J by 4 bases; unmatched bases: 4. The germline gives CDR1 SGHAT, CDR2 FQNNGV. The CDR3 is 15 residues long. CDR3 coding DNA: TGTGCCAGCAGCTTATTAGCGGGGGGAGGAGAGACCCAGTACTTC. It codes for CASSLLAGGGETQYF.

CDR3 amino acids: CASSGTGWGEQYF. CDR3 in DNA: TGTGCCAGCAGTGGGACAGGGTGGGGCGAGCAGTACTTC. V and J are TRBV6-5 and TRBJ2-7; 9 bases fit TRBD1. Germline assignment: CDR1 MNHEY and CDR2 SVGAGI. The CDR3 runs to 13 residues. Trimming cost V 5 bases and J 6 bases; bases outside gene matches: 5.

This clone has a handful of counts. The CDR3 bases are TGTGCCAGCAGCTGGGGGGTAGGTACAGGGGGTTCACCCCTCCACTTT. Residues: CASSWGVGTGGSPLHF. J is TRBJ1-6 and V is TRBV5-4; 8 nucleotides align to TRBD1. CDR1 is SGHNT, CDR2 YYREEE, per germline (reference sequence). The CDR3 contains 16 residues. V was pared by 3 bases and J by 9 bases, with 11 bases of the junction left unmatched. The whole variable domain, remainder taken from reference TRBV5-4 and TRBJ1-6, is ETGVTQSPTHLIKTRGQQVTLRCSSQSGHNTVSWYQQALGQGPQFIFQYYREEENGRGNFPPRFSGLQFPNYSSELNVNALELDDSALYLCASSWGVGTGGSPLHFGNGTRLTVT.

V is TRBV7-6 and J is TRBJ2-1; 7 bases are a match to TRBD1. The CDR3 contains 16 residues. CDR1 is SGHVS, CDR2 FNYEAQ, per germline. Trimming cost V 4 bases and J 0 bases; bases outside gene matches: 6. CDR3 DNA: TGTGCCAGCAGCTCAGGGACAGCCAGCTCCTACAATGAGCAGTTCTTC. This gives the protein CASSSGTASSYNEQFF.

The rearrangement joins TRBV6-1 to TRBJ2-7, with D possibly TRBD2 on 6 matching bases. Trimming stripped 1 base from V and 3 bases from J, with 13 bases between. This CDR3 region has 15 residues. Germline-derived CDR1 and CDR2 are MNHNS and SASEGT. The CDR3 nucleotides read TGTGCCAGCAGTGAAGTCGGGTTTAGCGGCTACGAGCAGTACTTC. The encoded protein is CASSEVGFSGYEQYF.

The gene calls are TRBV7-9 and TRBJ2-1, with 11 positions matching TRBD2. CDR1 is SEHNR, CDR2 FQNEAQ, per germline (reference sequence). There are 16 residues in the CDR3. V lost 5 bases to trimming and J lost 9 bases; unmatched junction nucleotides: 12. This chain's CDR3 is CASSISTSGKFGEQFF. Here the CDR3 DNA reads TGTGCCAGCAGCATCTCGACTAGCGGGAAATTCGGTGAGCAGTTCTTC. Based on the CDR3 plus reference TRBV7-9 and TRBJ2-1, the full variable domain is DTGVSQNPRHKITKRGQNVTFRCDPISEHNRLYWYRQTLGQGPEFLTYFQNEAQLEKSRLLSDRFSAERPKGSFSTLEIQRTEQGDSAMYLCASSISTSGKFGEQFFGPGTRLTVL.

The rearrangement links TRBV9 to TRBJ2-7; D gene unclear. V was pared by 0 bases and J by 6 bases, with 13 bases between. The CDR3 extends over 14 amino acids. Germline CDR1 reads SGDLS; CDR2 reads YYNGEE. The CDR3 nucleotides are TGTGCCAGCAGCGTAGATGTGACACCCGCCGAGCAGTACTTC. It translates to CASSVDVTPAEQYF. The full variable domain, completed using reference TRBV9 and TRBJ2-7, is DSGVTQTPKHLITATGQRVTLRCSPRSGDLSVYWYQQSLDQGLQFLIQYYNGEERAKGNILERFSAQQFPDLHSELNLSSLELGDSALYFCASSVDVTPAEQYFGPGTRLTVT.

The chain links TRBV18 to TRBJ2-7, with 14 bases that match TRBD2. Losses at the gene ends were 4 bases for V and 3 bases for J; bases not matched to a gene: 2. CDR1 and CDR2 (germline): KGHSH, LQKENI. The CDR3 consists of 15 residues. The CDR3 loop reads CASSLGLAGDYEQYF. The CDR3 nucleotides are TGTGCCAGCTCACTGGGACTAGCGGGAGACTACGAGCAGTACTTC.

V and J are TRBV6-5 and TRBJ1-6; D possibly corresponds to TRBD1 (5 bases). Per germline, CDR1 MNHEY and CDR2 SVGAGI. CDR3 length equals 14 residues. V was trimmed by 0 bases and J by 10 bases, leaving 10 bases between them. CDR3 in amino acids: CASSYSVWGSPLHF. CDR3 coding DNA: TGTGCCAGCAGTTACTCTGTGTGGGGCTCACCCCTCCACTTT.

The chain recombines TRBV11-1 with TRBJ2-1; possible D gene TRBD1, 5 bases. CDR3 length equals 15 residues. The germline V gene has CDR1 SGHAT and CDR2 FQDESV (reference sequence). The germline V and J ends were trimmed by 1 base and 0 bases, with 7 bases remaining between them. For the CDR3, the DNA is TGTGCCAGCAGCTTAGTCCAGGGCTCCTACAATGAGCAGTTCTTC. It translates to CASSLVQGSYNEQFF.

The genes are TRBV11-1 and TRBJ2-1, with D maybe TRBD2 (5 bases). CDR1 is SGHAT and CDR2 is FQDESV in the germline V gene (reference sequence). The CDR3 loop spans 15 amino acids. The V end was cut by 5 bases, the J end by 0 bases, with 11 bases between. CDR3 amino acids: CASSPRGPSYNEQFF. The DNA of the CDR3 is TGTGCCAGCAGCCCCCGCGGGCCCTCCTACAATGAGCAGTTCTTC.

This chain links TRBV2 with TRBJ2-7; D possibly corresponds to TRBD1 (6 bases). Germline CDR1 SNHLY, CDR2 FYNNEI. There are 15 residues in the CDR3. Deletions cut 3 bases from V and 3 bases from J, with 15 bases between. The CDR3 loop is CASSEGQGPYYEQYF. CDR3 DNA: TGTGCCAGCAGTGAGGGGCAGGGGCCTTACTACGAGCAGTACTTC.

V gene TRBV28 combines with J gene TRBJ2-1; the D is unclear. The CDR3 extends over 15 amino acids. Trimming took 5 bases from V and 6 from J, leaving 17 bases between them. Germline V gene data show CDR1 as MDHEN and CDR2 as SYDVKM. The CDR3, as DNA: TGTGCCAGCAGTCCGATTCTTGTGGGCCTCAATGAGCAGTTCTTC. Protein sequence: CASSPILVGLNEQFF. Full variable domain (outside the CDR3, taken from reference TRBV28 and TRBJ2-1): DVKVTQSSRYLVKRTGEKVFLECVQDMDHENMFWYRQDPGLGLRLIYFSYDVKMKEKGDIPEGYSVSREKKERFSLILESASTNQTSMYLCASSPILVGLNEQFFGPGTRLTVL.

The V and J genes are TRBV4-3 and TRBJ1-4, with 7 bases that match TRBD1. J lost 3 bases, V lost 0 bases, and 1 base had no gene match. This CDR3 is built from 15 residues. Germline lookup yields CDR1 LGHNA and CDR2 YSLEER. CDR3 in DNA: TGCGCCAGCAGCCAAGACAGGGGGGCTAATGAAAAACTGTTTTTT. Translation: CASSQDRGANEKLFF.

This sequence joins TRBV29-1 and TRBJ1-2; TRBD1 matches at 7 bases. The J segment lost 3 bases and the V segment lost 8 bases, leaving 12 bases of the junction unmatched. This CDR3 is 14 amino acids long. The germline V gene has CDR1 SQVTM and CDR2 ANQGSEA. The CDR3 protein is CSFITPGQHYGYTF. The CDR3 DNA reads TGCAGCTTCATCACCCCGGGACAGCACTATGGCTACACCTTC.

V is TRBV4-3 and J is TRBJ2-7, with 7 bases fitting TRBD2. The length of the CDR3 is 16 residues. V shed 0 bases, J shed 2 bases, and the junction held 7 bases outside the gene matches. CDR1 and CDR2 from the germline V gene are LGHNA and YSLEER. The CDR3 here is CASSQDFSSGPYEQYF. The CDR3 region has the DNA TGCGCCAGCAGCCAAGATTTTTCTAGCGGACCCTACGAGCAGTACTTC.

In its sample, this clone was seen a few times. This chain uses TRBV28 with TRBJ1-1; D remains ambiguous. This CDR3 is built from 14 residues. The germline gives CDR1 MDHEN, CDR2 SYDVKM. Deletions cut 2 bases from V and 4 bases from J, with 11 bases between. The CDR3 here is CASSLMGVATEAFF. In DNA form, the CDR3 reads TGTGCCAGCAGTTTAATGGGAGTTGCCACTGAAGCTTTCTTT.

The rearrangement joins TRBV5-6 to TRBJ2-7, with D unresolved. This CDR3 region has 12 residues. Germline CDR1 reads SGHDT; CDR2 reads YYEEEE. V was trimmed by 4 bases and J by 0 bases, leaving 5 bases between them. The chain's CDR3 is CASSHSSYEQYF. CDR3 coding DNA: TGTGCCAGCAGCCATAGCTCCTACGAGCAGTACTTC.

The V gene is TRBV6-6, the J gene TRBJ1-5, with D maybe TRBD1 (6 bases). V lost 7 bases and J 3 bases, leaving 19 bases between the germline ends. In germline, CDR1 is MNHNY, CDR2 SVGAGI (reference sequence). The length of the CDR3 is 16 residues. The CDR3 is CASNKRTVGNNQPQHF. The CDR3 DNA reads as TGTGCCAGCAACAAAAGGACAGTGGGGAACAATCAGCCCCAGCATTTT.

This chain joins TRBV28 and TRBJ2-2; 7 bases are shared with TRBD1. Germline CDR1 is MDHEN and CDR2 is SYDVKM. Trimming took 2 bases from V and 6 from J; bases not matched to a gene: 6. The CDR3 contains 15 residues. The CDR3 reads CASSLTPTGSGELFF. The CDR3 DNA reads as TGTGCCAGCAGTTTAACCCCGACAGGGTCCGGGGAGCTGTTTTTT.

The genes are TRBV9 and TRBJ2-3, with 8 bases aligning to TRBD2. V shed 1 base, J shed 5 bases, and the junction held 6 bases outside the gene matches. This CDR3 is built from 15 residues. CDR1 is SGDLS and CDR2 is YYNGEE in the germline V gene. The DNA for the CDR3 is TGTGCCAGCAGCGTATGGGCGGGGGGCGGAGATACGCAGTATTTT. Encoded protein: CASSVWAGGGDTQYF.

This clone was seen just once. The chain uses TRBV7-3 and TRBJ2-7; 8 bases align to TRBD1. The CDR3 runs to 15 residues. V shed 2 bases, J shed 5 bases, and the junction held 8 bases outside the gene matches. Germline CDR1 is SGHTA and CDR2 is FQGTGA. The CDR3 loop is CASSLGQGAHHEQYF. The CDR3 DNA follows: TGTGCCAGCAGCTTAGGTCAGGGGGCGCATCACGAGCAGTACTTC.

The chain combines TRBV9 with TRBJ1-3, with 8 bases matching TRBD1. CDR1 is SGDLS and CDR2 is YYNGEE in the germline V gene. With V trimmed by 4 bases and J by 0 bases, 3 bases remained unmatched. The CDR3 spans 15 residues. The CDR3 reads CASSTTGGSGNTIYF. DNA for the CDR3: TGTGCCAGCAGCACTACAGGGGGCTCTGGAAACACCATATATTTT. Complete variable domain (other parts from reference TRBV9 and TRBJ1-3): DSGVTQTPKHLITATGQRVTLRCSPRSGDLSVYWYQQSLDQGLQFLIQYYNGEERAKGNILERFSAQQFPDLHSELNLSSLELGDSALYFCASSTTGGSGNTIYFGEGSWLTVV.

The chain uses TRBV27 and TRBJ2-3; 11 bases are a match to TRBD2. Germline CDR1 reads MNHEY; CDR2 reads SMNVEV (reference sequence). This CDR3 comprises 16 residues. J gave up 5 bases and V 3 bases, and 7 bases lay outside the gene matches. CDR3: CASSLVFSGRGDTQYF. Here the CDR3 DNA reads TGTGCCAGCAGTTTGGTTTTTAGCGGGAGGGGAGATACGCAGTATTTT.

The CDR3 nucleotides read TGTGCCAGCAGCCTTGGGGACAGGGAGACCTATGGCTACACCTTC. Protein: CASSLGDRETYGYTF. The rearrangement uses TRBV7-9 and TRBJ1-2; TRBD1 agrees at 9 bases. Germline CDR1 reads SEHNR; CDR2 reads FQNEAQ (reference sequence). The CDR3 has 15 amino acids. Trimming took 5 bases from V and 4 from J; bases not matched to a gene: 8.

The rearrangement uses TRBV19 and TRBJ2-3; 12 nucleotides line up with TRBD1. CDR1 LNHDA and CDR2 SQIVND come from the germline V gene (reference sequence). There are 19 residues in the CDR3. V dropped 5 bases and J dropped 2; count of bases not matched to a gene: 14. In DNA form, the CDR3 reads TGTGCCAGTAGTCCAGCCCCGGGACAGGGGGCGCGGGACACAGATACGCAGTATTTT. Translation gives CASSPAPGQGARDTDTQYF.

This chain uses TRBV7-9 with TRBJ2-1, with 8 bases fitting TRBD2. After removal of 0 bases from V and 8 bases from J, the junction contained 9 bases not matched to a gene. Looked up from germline, CDR1 is SEHNR and CDR2 is FQNEAQ (reference sequence). The CDR3 length is 16 residues. The CDR3 region is CASSLATGGPQYEQFF. The CDR3 region has the DNA TGTGCCAGCAGCTTAGCCACGGGAGGGCCTCAATATGAGCAGTTCTTC.

Of note for this clone: Mismatch with germline at one junction end may stem from a read error. The chain is built from TRBV5-6 and TRBJ1-2; D remains ambiguous. Germline V lookup: CDR1 SGHDT, CDR2 YYEEEE. This CDR3 is 17 amino acids long. CDR3 coding DNA: TGTGCCAGCAACTTGATCCGGGAATCGCGTTCTAACTATGGCTACACCTTC. Its protein product is CASNLIRESRSNYGYTF.

The V call is TRBV4-2, the J call TRBJ2-7; D perhaps matches TRBD2 (6 bases). Germline V lookup: CDR1 LGHNA, CDR2 YNFKEQ. The CDR3 extends over 14 amino acids. Trimming cost V 4 bases and J 4 bases, with 14 bases left between them. CDR3 loop: CASSPSLGGYEQYF. The CDR3 nucleotides read TGTGCCAGCAGCCCCTCTTTGGGGGGATACGAGCAGTACTTC.

A single count supports this clone. A read error may produce the germline difference seen at one junction end. This chain uses TRBV7-9 with TRBJ2-7, with D unclear. CDR1 is SEHNR, CDR2 FQNEAQ, per germline (reference sequence). The CDR3 is made up of 13 amino acids. CDR3: CANSFPESYEQYF. In nucleotides, the CDR3 is TGTGCCAACAGCTTTCCGGAGTCCTACGAGCAGTACTTC.